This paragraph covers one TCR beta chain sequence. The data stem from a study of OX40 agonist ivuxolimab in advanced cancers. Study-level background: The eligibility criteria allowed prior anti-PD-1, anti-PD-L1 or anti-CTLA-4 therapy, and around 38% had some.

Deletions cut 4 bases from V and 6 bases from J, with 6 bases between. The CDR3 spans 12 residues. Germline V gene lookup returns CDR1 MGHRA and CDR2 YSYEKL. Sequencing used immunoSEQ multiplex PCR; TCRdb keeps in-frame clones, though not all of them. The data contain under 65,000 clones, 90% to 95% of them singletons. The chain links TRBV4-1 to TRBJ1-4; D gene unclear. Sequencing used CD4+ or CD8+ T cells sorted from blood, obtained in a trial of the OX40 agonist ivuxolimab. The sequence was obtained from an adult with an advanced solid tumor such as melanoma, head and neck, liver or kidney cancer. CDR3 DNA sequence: TGCGCCAGCAGCCGTCCCTATGAAAAACTGTTTTTT. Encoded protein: CASSRPYEKLFF.